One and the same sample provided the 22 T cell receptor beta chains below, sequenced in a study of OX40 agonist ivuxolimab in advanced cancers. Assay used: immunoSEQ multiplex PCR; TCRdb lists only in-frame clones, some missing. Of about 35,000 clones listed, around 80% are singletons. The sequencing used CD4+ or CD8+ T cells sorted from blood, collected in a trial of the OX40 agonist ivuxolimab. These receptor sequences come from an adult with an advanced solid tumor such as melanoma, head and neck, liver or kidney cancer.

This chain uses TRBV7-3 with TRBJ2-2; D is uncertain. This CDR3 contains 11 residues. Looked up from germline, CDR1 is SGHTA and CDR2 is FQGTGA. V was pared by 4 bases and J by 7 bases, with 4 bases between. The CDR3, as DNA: TGTGCCAGCAGCTCAGGCGGGGAGCTGTTTTTT. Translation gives CASSSGGELFF.

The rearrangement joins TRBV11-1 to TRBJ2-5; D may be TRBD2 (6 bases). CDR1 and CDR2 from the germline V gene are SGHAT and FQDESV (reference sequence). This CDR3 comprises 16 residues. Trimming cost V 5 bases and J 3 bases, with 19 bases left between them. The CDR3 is CASSPPLMRGEETQYF. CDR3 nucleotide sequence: TGTGCCAGCAGCCCCCCGTTGATGCGGGGAGAAGAGACCCAGTACTTC.

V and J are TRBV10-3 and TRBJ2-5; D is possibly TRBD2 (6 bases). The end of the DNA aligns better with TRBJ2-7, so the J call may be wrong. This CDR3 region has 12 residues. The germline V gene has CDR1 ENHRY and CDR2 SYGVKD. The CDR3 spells CAISSGGDEQYF. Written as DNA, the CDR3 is TGTGCCATCAGCTCCGGCGGGGACGAGCAGTACTTC.

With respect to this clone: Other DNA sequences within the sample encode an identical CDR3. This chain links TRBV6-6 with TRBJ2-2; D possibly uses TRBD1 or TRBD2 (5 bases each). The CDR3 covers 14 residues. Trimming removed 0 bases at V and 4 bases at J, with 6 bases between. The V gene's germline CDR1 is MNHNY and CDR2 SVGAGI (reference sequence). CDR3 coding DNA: TGTGCCAGCAGTTACTCGGGGGTCACCGGGGAGCTGTTTTTT. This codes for CASSYSGVTGELFF.

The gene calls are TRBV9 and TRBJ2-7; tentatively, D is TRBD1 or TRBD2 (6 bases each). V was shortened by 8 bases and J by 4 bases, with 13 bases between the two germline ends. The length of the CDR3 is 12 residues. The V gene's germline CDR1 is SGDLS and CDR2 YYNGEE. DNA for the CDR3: TGTGCCAGTGGGGGGCGCGGTTACGAGCAGTACTTC. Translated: CASGGRGYEQYF.

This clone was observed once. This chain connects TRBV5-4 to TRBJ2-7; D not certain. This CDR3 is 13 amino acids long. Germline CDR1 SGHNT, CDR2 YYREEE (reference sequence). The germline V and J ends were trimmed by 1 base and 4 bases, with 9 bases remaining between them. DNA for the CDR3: TGTGCCAGCAGCTTGACAGAAAATTACGAGCAGTACTTC. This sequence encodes CASSLTENYEQYF.

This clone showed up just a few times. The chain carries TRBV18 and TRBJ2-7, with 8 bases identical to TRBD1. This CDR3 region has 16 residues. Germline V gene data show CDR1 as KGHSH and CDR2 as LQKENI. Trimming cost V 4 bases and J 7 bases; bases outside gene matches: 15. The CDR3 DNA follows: TGTGCCAGCTCACGCGGCCCGGACAGGGAAGGTGGGGAGCAGTACTTC. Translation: CASSRGPDREGGEQYF. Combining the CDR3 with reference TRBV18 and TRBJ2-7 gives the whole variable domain NAGVMQNPRHLVRRRGQEARLRCSPMKGHSHVYWYRQLPEEGLKFMVYLQKENIIDESGMPKERFSAEFPKEGPSILRIQQVVRGDSAAYFCASSRGPDREGGEQYFGPGTRLTVT.

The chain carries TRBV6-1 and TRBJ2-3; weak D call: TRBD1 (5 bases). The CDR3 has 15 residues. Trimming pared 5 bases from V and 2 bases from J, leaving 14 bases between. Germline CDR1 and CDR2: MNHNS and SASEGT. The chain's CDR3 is CASSSRWTTTDTQYF. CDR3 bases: TGTGCCAGCAGTAGTCGATGGACAACCACAGATACGCAGTATTTT.

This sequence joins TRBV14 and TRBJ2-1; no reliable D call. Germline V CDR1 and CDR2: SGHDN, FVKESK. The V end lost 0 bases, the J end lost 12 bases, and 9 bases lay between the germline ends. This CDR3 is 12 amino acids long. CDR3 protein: CASSQEGLGQFF. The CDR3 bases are TGTGCCAGCAGCCAAGAAGGCCTCGGGCAGTTCTTC.

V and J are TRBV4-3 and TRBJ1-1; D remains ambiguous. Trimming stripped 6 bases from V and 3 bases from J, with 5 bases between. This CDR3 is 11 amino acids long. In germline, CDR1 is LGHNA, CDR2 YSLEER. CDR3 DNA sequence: TGCGCCAGCAGACGGGACACTGAAGCTTTCTTT. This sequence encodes CASRRDTEAFF.

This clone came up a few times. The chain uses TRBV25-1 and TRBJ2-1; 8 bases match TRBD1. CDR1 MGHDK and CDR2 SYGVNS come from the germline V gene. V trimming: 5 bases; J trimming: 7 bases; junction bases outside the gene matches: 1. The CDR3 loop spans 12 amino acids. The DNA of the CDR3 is TGTGCCAGCAGTAACAGGGGGAATGAGCAGTTCTTC. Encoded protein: CASSNRGNEQFF.

CDR3 in amino acids: CSLRLAGSPYNEQFF. The CDR3 coding sequence is TGCAGCCTAAGACTAGCGGGATCCCCCTACAATGAGCAGTTCTTC. The chain carries TRBV29-1 and TRBJ2-1, with 11 bases fitting TRBD2. This CDR3 spans 15 amino acids. J gave up 2 bases and V 8 bases, and 8 bases lay outside the gene matches. Germline assignment: CDR1 SQVTM and CDR2 ANQGSEA.

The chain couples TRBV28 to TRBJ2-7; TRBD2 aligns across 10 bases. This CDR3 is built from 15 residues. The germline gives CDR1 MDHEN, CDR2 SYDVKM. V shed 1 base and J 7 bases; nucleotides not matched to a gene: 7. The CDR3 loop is CASSLSSGGSREQYF. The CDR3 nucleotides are TGTGCCAGCAGTTTATCTAGCGGGGGATCAAGGGAGCAGTACTTC.

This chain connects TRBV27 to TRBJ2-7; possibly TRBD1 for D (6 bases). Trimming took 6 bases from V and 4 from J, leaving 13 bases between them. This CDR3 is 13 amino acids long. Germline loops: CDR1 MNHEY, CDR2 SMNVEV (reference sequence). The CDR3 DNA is TGTGCCAGCAGCCCCAATACAGGGTACGAGCAGTACTTC. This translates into CASSPNTGYEQYF.

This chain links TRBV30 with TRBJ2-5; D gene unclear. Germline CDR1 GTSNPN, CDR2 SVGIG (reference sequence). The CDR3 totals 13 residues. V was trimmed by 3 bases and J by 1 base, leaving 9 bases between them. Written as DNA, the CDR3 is TGTGCCTGGAGGAGACGTTTCCAAGAGACCCAGTACTTC. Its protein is CAWRRRFQETQYF.

The CDR3: CASSTRDLVVGNTIYF. The CDR3 DNA is TGTGCCAGCAGCACCCGGGACTTGGTAGTCGGAAACACCATATATTTT. V is TRBV7-2 and J is TRBJ1-3; weak D call: TRBD1 (5 bases). Germline V gives CDR1 SGHTA, CDR2 FQGNSA. Trimming removed 5 bases at V and 4 bases at J, with 18 bases between. This CDR3 has 16 residues.

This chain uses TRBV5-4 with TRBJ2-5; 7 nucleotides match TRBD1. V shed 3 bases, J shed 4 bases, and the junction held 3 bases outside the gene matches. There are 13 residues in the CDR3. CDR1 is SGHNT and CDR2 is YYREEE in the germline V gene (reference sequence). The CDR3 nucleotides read TGTGCCAGCAGCTCAAGGACAGGAGAGACCCAGTACTTC. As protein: CASSSRTGETQYF.

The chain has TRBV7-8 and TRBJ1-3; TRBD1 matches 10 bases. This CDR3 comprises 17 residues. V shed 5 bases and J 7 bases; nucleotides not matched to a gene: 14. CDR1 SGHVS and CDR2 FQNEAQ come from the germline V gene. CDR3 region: CASSHSSGTGASNTIYF. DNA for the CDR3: TGTGCCAGCAGCCACAGTTCCGGGACAGGGGCGTCGAACACCATATATTTT.

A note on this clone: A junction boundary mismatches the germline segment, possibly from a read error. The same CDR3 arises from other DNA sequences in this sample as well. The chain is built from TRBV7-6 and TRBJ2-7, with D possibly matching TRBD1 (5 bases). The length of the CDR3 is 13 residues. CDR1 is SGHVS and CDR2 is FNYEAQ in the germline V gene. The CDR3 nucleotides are TGCGCCAGCAGCTTGACAGAAACCTACGAGCAGTACTTC. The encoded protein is CASSLTETYEQYF.

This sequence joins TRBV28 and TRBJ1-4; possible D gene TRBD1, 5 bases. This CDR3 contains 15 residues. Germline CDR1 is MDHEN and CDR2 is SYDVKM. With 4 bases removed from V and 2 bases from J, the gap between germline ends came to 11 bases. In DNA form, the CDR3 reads TGTGCCAGCAGTTCCGTTGGGGGGACTAATGAAAAACTGTTTTTT. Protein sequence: CASSSVGGTNEKLFF.

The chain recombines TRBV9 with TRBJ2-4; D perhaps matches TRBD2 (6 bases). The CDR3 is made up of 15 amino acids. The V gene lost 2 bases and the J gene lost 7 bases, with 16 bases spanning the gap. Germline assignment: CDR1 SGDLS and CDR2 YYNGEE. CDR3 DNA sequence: TGTGCCAGCAGCGTCACAGTTGGAGGGATGAACATTCAGTACTTC. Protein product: CASSVTVGGMNIQYF.

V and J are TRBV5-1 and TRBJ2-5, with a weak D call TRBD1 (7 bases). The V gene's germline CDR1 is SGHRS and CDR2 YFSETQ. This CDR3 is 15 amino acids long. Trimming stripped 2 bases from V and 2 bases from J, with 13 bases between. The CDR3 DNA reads TGCGCCAGCAGCTTAGTGACAGGGAGGCAAGAGACCCAGTACTTC. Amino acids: CASSLVTGRQETQYF.